This T cell receptor beta chain was profiled in a study of cytomegalovirus exposure and HLA in healthy donors. General observations from the study: The HLA-A and HLA-B alleles of most subjects were reportedly predicted accurately from TCR beta sequences.

This clone has only a few counts. The target antigen is unknown. V shed 6 bases and J shed 0 bases, with 11 bases lying between them. CDR1 MNHEY and CDR2 SMNVEV come from the germline V gene (reference sequence). There are 14 residues in the CDR3. Donors had nominal health at sampling but likely had unrecorded immune exposures. The PCR contained 60 Vbeta and 13 Jbeta primers. Profiling relied on immunoSEQ multiplex PCR, and the TCRdb table lists in-frame clones only, not all of them. The sample shows approximately 130,000 clones, roughly three quarters of them seen only once. The rearrangement links TRBV27 to TRBJ2-5; D gene unclear. Sequenced input: PBMCs. The TCR originated in a man younger than 45 in good health and CMV-seronegative. DNA of the CDR3: TGTGCCAGCAGGTTAGACACTGACCAAGAGACCCAGTACTTC. This sequence encodes CASRLDTDQETQYF.